The 16 T cell receptor beta chains below were found in one sample sequenced in a study of T cell clonality in common variable immunodeficiency. Data came from immunoSEQ multiplex PCR; TCRdb stores just in-frame clones and leaves some out. This sample shows roughly 28,000 clones and no singletons; about 13% rests with the ten largest. The sequencing sample was made of peripheral blood mononuclear cells. These receptors all stem from a person aged 18-70 years in good health.

In regard to this clone: The read finishes 3 residues shy of the CDR3 end, and the germline J gene is used to complete it. The chain has TRBV7-6 and TRBJ2-1; 8 nucleotides agree with TRBD2. The CDR3 totals 17 residues. Trimming at V came to 3 bases and at J to 3 bases, leaving 10 bases not matched to a gene. CDR1 and CDR2 from the germline V gene are SGHVS and FNYEAQ. CDR3 loop: CASSLVADGGVYNEQFF. The part of the CDR3 DNA that was read is TGTGCCAGCAGCTTGGTGGCTGACGGGGGGGTCTACAATGAG.

This clone was seen ten or more times. The sequenced fragment ends 3 residues before the CDR3 boundary, so the rest is inferred from the germline J gene. The chain employs TRBV5-4 and TRBJ2-2; 8 bases fit TRBD2. The ends lost 0 bases at V and 4 bases at J; junction bases unmatched: 5. From germline, CDR1 is SGHNT and CDR2 YYREEE (reference sequence). The CDR3 sequence is 16 residues long. The CDR3 DNA, read in part, is TGTGCCAGCAGCTTGGCTGGGACTAGTGGCACCGGGGAG. Amino acid sequence: CASSLAGTSGTGE. From start to end, the CDR3 is CASSLAGTSGTGELFF.

This clone was detected ten times or more. The CDR3 end is not reached by the read, which stops 3 residues before it; the germline J gene fills it in. J is TRBJ1-4 and V is TRBV15; weak D call: TRBD1 (5 bases). CDR1 and CDR2 from the germline V gene are LNHNV and YYDKDF (reference sequence). The CDR3 contains 17 residues. V dropped 0 bases and J dropped 0 bases, with 11 bases sitting between them. CDR3 sequence reads: CATSRDYQGATNEKLFF. CDR3 DNA, as far as it was read: TGTGCCACCAGCAGAGATTACCAGGGTGCAACTAATGAAAAA.

This clone was counted many times. Read sequence stops 3 residues before the CDR3 end, and the germline J gene provides the missing end. This chain connects TRBV6-1 to TRBJ1-5, with D perhaps TRBD1 (6 bases). Germline CDR1 and CDR2: MNHNS and SASEGT. CDR3 size: 14 residues. V gave up 3 bases and J gave up 5 bases, with 11 bases separating them. The CDR3 reads CASSDRQVHQPQHF. CDR3 bases read: TGTGCCAGCAGTGATAGACAGGTTCATCAGCCC.

This clone occurred many times. The read terminates 3 residues before the CDR3 end, so the remaining end is supplied by the germline J gene. V is TRBV7-9 and J is TRBJ2-5, with TRBD1 matching over 8 bases. V shed 2 bases, J shed 5 bases, and the junction held 4 bases outside the gene matches. The CDR3 is made up of 14 amino acids. Germline V lookup: CDR1 SEHNR, CDR2 FQNEAQ (reference sequence). The DNA read from the CDR3 is TGTGCCAGCAGCTTACACGGGGACAGGGAGACC. Translated: CASSLHGDRET. In full, the CDR3 is CASSLHGDRETQYF. The variable domain in full, completed from reference TRBV7-9 and TRBJ2-5, reads DTGVSQNPRHKITKRGQNVTFRCDPISEHNRLYWYRQTLGQGPEFLTYFQNEAQLEKSRLLSDRFSAERPKGSFSTLEIQRTEQGDSAMYLCASSLHGDRETQYFGPGTRLLVL.

The sample holds many counts of this clone. The observed sequence ends 3 residues before the CDR3 terminus, with the missing tail filled in from the germline J gene. The V and J genes are TRBV18 and TRBJ2-7; 7 bases map to TRBD1. J lost 4 bases, V lost 3 bases, and 6 bases had no gene match. Germline CDR1 reads KGHSH; CDR2 reads LQKENI. This CDR3 region has 14 residues. CDR3 DNA (partial): TGTGCCAGCTCACCCGGAGGACAGGTATACGAG. It specifies CASSPGGQVYE. The whole CDR3 protein is CASSPGGQVYEQYF.

This clone was detected many times. From the germline J gene comes the end of the CDR3, since the read stops 3 residues before it. The genes are TRBV20-1 and TRBJ2-5; D perhaps matches TRBD2 (5 bases). V was shortened by 3 bases and J by 4 bases, with 12 bases between the two germline ends. The CDR3 runs 13 residues. CDR1 and CDR2 from the germline V gene are DFQATT and SNEGSKA (reference sequence). The CDR3 DNA, read in part, is TGCAGTGCTAGCGGGGAGCGCGCAGAGACC. Residues: CSASGERAET. The CDR3 in its entirety is CSASGERAETQYF.

In this sample, this clone turned up many times. Read sequence stops 3 residues before the CDR3 end, and the germline J gene provides the missing end. The rearrangement joins TRBV30 to TRBJ1-6; no clear D gene. Germline-derived CDR1 and CDR2 are GTSNPN and SVGIG (reference sequence). The V and J ends lost 2 bases and 7 bases respectively, with 12 bases between them. The CDR3 has 14 residues. Partial CDR3 DNA: TGTGCCTGGAGTCGGGCAGCGGCCAATTCACCC. The encoded protein is CAWSRAAANSP. In full, the CDR3 is CAWSRAAANSPLHF.

At least ten counts were recorded for this clone. The CDR3 extends 3 residues past the end of the read, so its final part is completed from the germline J gene. The chain uses TRBV19 and TRBJ2-5, with D tentatively TRBD2 (6 bases). Per the germline V gene, CDR1 is LNHDA and CDR2 is SQIVND (reference sequence). This CDR3 has 14 amino acids. With 3 bases removed from V and 5 bases from J, the gap between germline ends came to 13 bases. The CDR3 loop reads CASSMVGGFETQYF. CDR3 DNA (partial): TGTGCCAGTAGTATGGTTGGGGGGTTTGAGACC. Combining the CDR3 with reference TRBV19 and TRBJ2-5 gives the whole variable domain DGGITQSPKYLFRKEGQNVTLSCEQNLNHDAMYWYRQDPGQGLRLIYYSQIVNDFQKGDIAEGYSVSREKKESFPLTVTSAQKNPTAFYLCASSMVGGFETQYFGPGTRLLVL.

This clone has ten or more counts. The read is 3 residues too short to cover the CDR3 end, so that end is filled in from the germline J gene. V is TRBV7-8 and J is TRBJ2-4; weak D call: TRBD2 (5 bases). This CDR3 is built from 15 residues. Trimming took off 0 bases at V and 8 bases at J, with 14 bases between the two ends. The V gene's germline CDR1 is SGHVS and CDR2 FQNEAQ. The CDR3 bases that were read are TGTGCCAGCAGCTTAGCCCTAACCCCCGGGGACATT. Its protein is CASSLALTPGDI. The entire CDR3 sequence reads CASSLALTPGDIQYF.

At least ten counts were recorded for this clone. The read stops 3 residues short of the end of the CDR3; the missing end is completed from the germline J gene. The chain employs TRBV29-1 and TRBJ1-1, with D possibly TRBD1 on 6 matching bases. The CDR3 is 12 residues long. The V end was cut by 7 bases, the J end by 3 bases, with 12 bases between. CDR1 and CDR2 (germline): SQVTM, ANQGSEA. Here the CDR3 reads CSGQVRDTEAFF. The CDR3 bases that were read are TGCAGCGGACAGGTCCGGGACACTGAA. Together with reference TRBV29-1 and TRBJ1-1, the CDR3 gives the full variable domain: SAVISQKPSRDICQRGTSLTIQCQVDSQVTMMFWYRQQPGQSLTLIATANQGSEATYESGFVIDKFPISRPNLTFSTLTVSNMSPEDSSIYLCSGQVRDTEAFFGQGTRLTVV.

This clone has a count of ten or more. The CDR3 extends 3 residues past the end of the read, so its final part is completed from the germline J gene. The chain has TRBV20-1 and TRBJ2-1; the D gene is possibly TRBD1 (6 bases). From germline, CDR1 is DFQATT and CDR2 SNEGSKA (reference sequence). V was cut by 1 base and J by 6 bases, with 13 bases left in between. There are 14 residues in the CDR3. CDR3 bases read: TGCAGTGCTAGAGTAGGAGCAGGGGTCAATGAG. Protein product: CSARVGAGVNE. The whole CDR3 sequence is CSARVGAGVNEQFF.

This clone came up a few times. With the read ending 3 residues before the CDR3 end, the germline J gene is used to fill in that end. This sequence joins TRBV7-2 and TRBJ2-1, with D unresolved. The CDR3 consists of 15 residues. Germline V lookup: CDR1 SGHTA, CDR2 FQGNSA. V gave up 0 bases and J gave up 2 bases, with 8 bases separating them. The CDR3 bases that were read are TGTGCCAGCAGCTTAGCCCCGGGTCCCTACAATGAG. Protein: CASSLAPGPYNE. The whole CDR3 protein reads CASSLAPGPYNEQFF.

There are many counts of this clone. The read comes to an end 3 residues before the CDR3 does, leaving the germline J gene to fill in the end. This chain connects TRBV29-1 to TRBJ1-2; 8 positions agree with TRBD1. Germline V gene sequence: CDR1 SQVTM, CDR2 ANQGSEA. This CDR3 contains 12 residues. The junction had 4 bases not matched to a gene; V was cut back by 6 bases and J by 4 bases. CDR3 protein: CSVAGQAYGYTF. Incomplete CDR3 DNA: TGCAGCGTCGCGGGACAGGCCTATGGC.

In this sample, this clone turned up many times. This CDR3 reads CASSPIDNEQFF. The DNA read from the CDR3 is TGTGCCAGCAGCCCAATTGACAATGAG. The V call is TRBV12-3 or TRBV12-4, the J call TRBJ2-1; D ambiguous. The sequenced fragment ends 3 residues before the CDR3 boundary, so the rest is inferred from the germline J gene. With 6 bases removed from V and 5 bases from J, the gap between germline ends came to 8 bases. The CDR3 consists of 12 residues.

The table lists this clone with many counts. The observed sequence ends 3 residues before the CDR3 terminus, with the missing tail filled in from the germline J gene. This chain joins TRBV20-1 and TRBJ1-4; TRBD1 might be the D (5 bases). Trimming removed 2 bases at V and 0 bases at J, with 7 bases between. The V gene's germline CDR1 is DFQATT and CDR2 SNEGSKA (reference sequence). This CDR3 region has 14 residues. CDR3 sequence reads: CSARRGTTNEKLFF. Incomplete CDR3 DNA: TGCAGTGCTAGAAGGGGTACAACTAATGAAAAA.